This entry lists 19 T cell receptor beta chains sequenced from one sample in a study of blood T cell repertoires in COVID-19. Profiling relied on immunoSEQ multiplex PCR, and the TCRdb table lists in-frame clones only, not all of them. The sample lists 120,000 or so clones; 55% to 75% were seen once. Sequenced sample: peripheral blood. Receptors were obtained from a woman aged 70-85 years with acute or convalescent COVID-19.

The chain uses TRBV28 and TRBJ1-3; the D is unclear. Trimming cost V 7 bases and J 0 bases, with 10 bases left between them. The CDR3 consists of 14 residues. Germline V CDR1 and CDR2: MDHEN, SYDVKM. The CDR3 DNA sequence: TGTGCCAGCACCCTACCCCACTCTGGAAACACCATATATTTT. Protein: CASTLPHSGNTIYF. The complete variable domain, with remaining parts taken from reference TRBV28 and TRBJ1-3, reads DVKVTQSSRYLVKRTGEKVFLECVQDMDHENMFWYRQDPGLGLRLIYFSYDVKMKEKGDIPEGYSVSREKKERFSLILESASTNQTSMYLCASTLPHSGNTIYFGEGSWLTVV.

V usage is TRBV27 and J usage is TRBJ2-6; D uncertain. With 5 bases removed from V and 0 bases from J, the gap between germline ends came to 5 bases. Germline CDR1 MNHEY, CDR2 SMNVEV (reference sequence). This CDR3 has 14 amino acids. CDR3 in amino acids: CASSPSSGANVLTF. The DNA of the CDR3 is TGTGCCAGCAGTCCTAGCTCTGGGGCCAACGTCCTGACTTTC.

This chain joins TRBV10-3 and TRBJ2-7, with 8 bases identical to TRBD2. After removal of 3 bases from V and 0 bases from J, the junction contained 10 bases not matched to a gene. The CDR3 consists of 17 residues. Germline assignment: CDR1 ENHRY and CDR2 SYGVKD. This chain's CDR3 is CAISEGIAGPFSYEQYF. The CDR3 DNA is TGTGCCATCAGTGAAGGGATAGCGGGGCCTTTCTCCTACGAGCAGTACTTC.

The chain employs TRBV9 and TRBJ1-2, with 7 bases aligning to TRBD1. This CDR3 spans 16 amino acids. Unmatched junction bases numbered 15, after V lost 4 bases and J lost 6 bases. Per germline, CDR1 SGDLS and CDR2 YYNGEE. The CDR3 here is CASSRGQERDLHGYTF. For the CDR3, the DNA is TGTGCCAGCAGCCGAGGACAGGAAAGGGACCTTCATGGCTACACCTTC.

The V gene is TRBV9, the J gene TRBJ1-6; D is perhaps TRBD1 (6 bases). The CDR3 extends over 14 amino acids. The germline V gene encodes CDR1 SGDLS and CDR2 YYNGEE. With 0 bases removed from V and 10 bases from J, the gap between germline ends came to 11 bases. CDR3 sequence: CASSVGQVGSPLHF. In DNA form, the CDR3 reads TGTGCCAGCAGCGTAGGACAGGTCGGGTCACCCCTCCACTTT.

This rearrangement joins TRBV10-3 to TRBJ2-1; 11 bases fit TRBD2. From germline, CDR1 is ENHRY and CDR2 SYGVKD. This CDR3 comprises 17 residues. J was trimmed by 7 bases and V by 4 bases; bases with no gene match: 12. For the CDR3, the DNA is TGTGCCATCAGTGGGGCGATTAGCGGGGGGGGCCGGAATGAGCAGTTCTTC. This gives the protein CAISGAISGGGRNEQFF.

The V gene is TRBV29-1, the J gene TRBJ2-3, with a weak D call TRBD2 (6 bases). V lost 4 bases and J 9 bases, leaving 11 bases between the germline ends. This CDR3 comprises 11 residues. CDR1 is SQVTM, CDR2 ANQGSEA, per germline. The CDR3 DNA follows: TGCAGCGTTGGCTGGCGGGACACGCAGTATTTT. It translates to CSVGWRDTQYF.

This clone was recorded once. The gene calls are TRBV2 and TRBJ1-5, with 11 bases that match TRBD1. Germline loops: CDR1 SNHLY, CDR2 FYNNEI. The V gene end was trimmed by 6 bases and the J gene end by 6 bases; junction bases not matched to a gene: 4. The CDR3 runs to 14 residues. The chain's CDR3 is CASRGQGVFQPQHF. The CDR3 nucleotides are TGTGCCAGCAGGGGACAGGGGGTTTTTCAGCCCCAGCATTTT.

J is TRBJ1-2 and V is TRBV15; possible D gene TRBD1, 6 bases. Trimming pared 3 bases from V and 7 bases from J, leaving 12 bases between. Germline V gene data show CDR1 as LNHNV and CDR2 as YYDKDF (reference sequence). This CDR3 is built from 13 residues. CDR3 sequence reads: CATSSTGKRGYTF. Written as DNA, the CDR3 is TGTGCCACCAGCAGTACAGGGAAGCGTGGCTACACCTTC.

This clone was counted at least ten times. V gene TRBV28 combines with J gene TRBJ2-1; weak D call: TRBD2 (6 bases). CDR1 and CDR2 from the germline V gene are MDHEN and SYDVKM. With 2 bases removed from V and 0 bases from J, the gap between germline ends came to 23 bases. The CDR3 totals 20 residues. The CDR3: CASSLSPPLATGASYNEQFF. In DNA, the CDR3 is TGTGCCAGCAGTTTAAGCCCCCCTCTAGCGACGGGAGCCTCCTACAATGAGCAGTTCTTC.

This clone was found a few times. The V call is TRBV6-2 or TRBV6-3, the J call TRBJ2-7; perhaps TRBD2 as D (6 bases). Germline lookup yields CDR1 MNHEY and CDR2 SVGEGT. The CDR3 extends over 15 amino acids. Trimming removed 1 base from V and 5 bases from J, with 15 bases in between. The CDR3 region is CASSYFRLSGDEQYF. Here the CDR3 DNA reads TGTGCCAGCAGTTACTTCAGGTTATCGGGGGACGAGCAGTACTTC.

In nucleotides, the CDR3 is TGTGCCAGCAGTGGCGGATATAGCAATCAGCCCCAGCATTTT. This gives the protein CASSGGYSNQPQHF. The rearrangement links TRBV7-9 to TRBJ1-5; D not resolved. CDR3 length: 14 amino acids. The germline V gene has CDR1 SEHNR and CDR2 FQNEAQ (reference sequence). V lost 6 bases to trimming and J lost 0 bases, with 9 bases between them.

This clone has just a few counts. The rearrangement links TRBV5-1 to TRBJ2-3, with 7 bases matching TRBD2. Germline CDR1 SGHRS, CDR2 YFSETQ. The CDR3 runs to 18 residues. J lost 1 base, V lost 0 bases, and 11 bases had no gene match. The CDR3 loop is CASSLGFGGSEGTDTQYF. The CDR3 region has the DNA TGCGCCAGCAGCTTGGGATTTGGCGGGAGTGAAGGCACAGATACGCAGTATTTT.

This CDR3 is CASSLGAGVTYNEQFF. The CDR3 DNA reads as TGTGCCAGCAGCCTGGGGGCCGGTGTGACCTACAATGAGCAGTTCTTC. This chain links TRBV5-4 with TRBJ2-1; maybe TRBD1 (6 bases). CDR1 and CDR2 (germline): SGHNT, YYREEE (reference sequence). CDR3 length: 16 residues. Trimming shortened V by 4 bases and J by 2 bases, and 16 bases separated the two germline ends.

The rearrangement uses TRBV5-1 and TRBJ2-5, with D possibly being TRBD2 (5 bases). The CDR3 runs 15 residues. CDR1 is SGHRS, CDR2 YFSETQ, per germline. V gave up 0 bases and J gave up 3 bases, with 12 bases separating them. The CDR3 is CASSLESRREETQYF. The CDR3 DNA is TGCGCCAGCAGCTTGGAATCCCGGCGGGAAGAGACCCAGTACTTC.

Worth noting for this clone: An end of the junction differs from the germline gene, which may be a read error. This chain uses TRBV7-9 with TRBJ2-3; 8 nucleotides line up with TRBD1. There are 15 residues in the CDR3. Germline V gene lookup returns CDR1 SEHNR and CDR2 FQNEAQ (reference sequence). The CDR3 here is CAGSLGQGRTDTQYF. The CDR3 DNA sequence: TGTGCCGGCAGCTTAGGACAGGGCCGCACAGATACGCAGTATTTT.

The J gene is TRBJ1-1, the V gene TRBV7-9, with 11 bases identical to TRBD1. With V trimmed by 4 bases and J by 3 bases, 10 bases remained unmatched. From germline, CDR1 is SEHNR and CDR2 FQNEAQ (reference sequence). The CDR3 totals 17 residues. The CDR3 reads CASSSRGTGGWDTEAFF. Written as DNA, the CDR3 is TGTGCCAGCAGCTCCCGGGGGACAGGGGGATGGGACACTGAAGCTTTCTTT.

The chain carries TRBV12-3 or TRBV12-4 and TRBJ2-1; D is possibly TRBD1 (6 bases). This CDR3 spans 13 amino acids. V was cut by 6 bases and J by 4 bases, with 10 bases left in between. The CDR3 DNA follows: TGTGCCAGCAGACCGGACAGTTACAATGAGCAGTTCTTC. This gives the protein CASRPDSYNEQFF.

Ten or more counts support this clone. DNA for the CDR3: TGTGCCAGCAATAAAGAGACAGGGCCTTACGAGCAGTACTTC. Translating it yields CASNKETGPYEQYF. This sequence joins TRBV2 and TRBJ2-7; 7 bases align to TRBD1. V shed 7 bases and J 4 bases; nucleotides not matched to a gene: 10. Germline CDR1 and CDR2: SNHLY and FYNNEI. The CDR3 runs to 14 residues.